A single sample is the source of the 14 T cell receptor beta chains below, sequenced in a study of cytomegalovirus exposure and HLA in healthy donors. With 60 Vbeta and 13 Jbeta primers, the PCR was carried out. Sequenced by immunoSEQ multiplex PCR; TCRdb stores in-frame clones only, minus some. Of some 130,000 clones in the sample, around 77% were seen once. The sequenced sample consisted of PBMCs. The origin of the receptors is a man aged 18-30 years in good health and CMV-seronegative.

This rearrangement joins TRBV18 to TRBJ2-1; D is perhaps TRBD1 (6 bases). V lost 2 bases, J lost 9 bases, and 14 bases lay in between. In germline, CDR1 is KGHSH, CDR2 LQKENI. CDR3 size: 14 residues. The CDR3 nucleotides read TGTGCCAGCTCACCAGCTTTACAGGGCGGTGAGCAGTTCTTC. As protein: CASSPALQGGEQFF.

The V gene is TRBV29-1, the J gene TRBJ2-1; unclear D gene. Germline CDR1 reads SQVTM; CDR2 reads ANQGSEA. Trimming took 1 base from V and 3 from J, leaving 4 bases between them. This CDR3 has 12 amino acids. CDR3 loop: CSVEGLYNEQFF. CDR3 bases: TGCAGCGTTGAAGGACTCTACAATGAGCAGTTCTTC.

J is TRBJ1-2 and V is TRBV28, with D hard to call. This CDR3 has 12 residues. Per the germline V gene, CDR1 is MDHEN and CDR2 is SYDVKM. V gave up 5 bases and J gave up 2 bases, with 6 bases separating them. This CDR3 reads CASSARNYGYTF. CDR3 sequence (DNA): TGTGCCAGCAGTGCGCGGAACTATGGCTACACCTTC.

The rearrangement uses TRBV5-6 and TRBJ1-2, with TRBD1 matching 8 bases. Trimming at V came to 4 bases and at J to 9 bases, leaving 14 bases not matched to a gene. The V gene's germline CDR1 is SGHDT and CDR2 YYEEEE. CDR3 size: 15 residues. CDR3 region: CASSQPDRAGISYTF. The CDR3 DNA reads TGTGCCAGCAGCCAACCGGACAGGGCTGGTATAAGCTACACCTTC.

This rearrangement joins TRBV5-1 to TRBJ1-2; the match to TRBD1 covers 7 bases. The CDR3 is 14 residues long. V lost 3 bases to trimming and J lost 5 bases; unmatched junction nucleotides: 7. Germline CDR1 SGHRS, CDR2 YFSETQ. This chain's CDR3 is CASSSVGTAYGYTF. Written as DNA, the CDR3 is TGCGCCAGCAGCTCCGTCGGGACAGCTTATGGCTACACCTTC.

The genes are TRBV25-1 and TRBJ1-3; D not certain. The CDR3 consists of 11 residues. The germline V gene has CDR1 MGHDK and CDR2 SYGVNS. V was clipped by 1 base and J by 14 bases, with 9 bases between them. DNA of the CDR3: TGTGCCAGCAGTGAATCTAGAGAGGTATATTTT. This codes for CASSESREVYF. The variable domain in full, completed from reference TRBV25-1 and TRBJ1-3, reads EADIYQTPRYLVIGTGKKITLECSQTMGHDKMYWYQQDPGMELHLIHYSYGVNSTEKGDLSSESTVSRIRTEHFPLTLESARPSHTSQYLCASSESREVYFGEGSWLTVV.

In nucleotides, the CDR3 is TGTGCCAGCAGGGTTGGACAGGGGGCAGGGAACGAGCAGTACTTC. This codes for CASRVGQGAGNEQYF. The J gene is TRBJ2-5, the V gene TRBV5-6; 11 positions match TRBD1. The J call may be wrong; the DNA end is better matched by TRBJ2-7. Germline V gives CDR1 SGHDT, CDR2 YYEEEE. This CDR3 contains 15 residues.

The J gene is TRBJ2-2, the V gene TRBV6-6, with 7 bases matching TRBD1. Unmatched junction bases numbered 11, after V lost 6 bases and J lost 7 bases. The length of the CDR3 is 15 residues. Germline V CDR1 and CDR2: MNHNY, SVGAGI (reference sequence). The CDR3, as DNA: TGTGCCAGCAGAGGGCCGGCGACAGGGATCGGGGAGCTGTTTTTT. Its translation: CASRGPATGIGELFF.

This sequence joins TRBV19 and TRBJ1-4, with 7 bases matching TRBD1. The CDR3 is 14 residues long. Per the germline V gene, CDR1 is LNHDA and CDR2 is SQIVND (reference sequence). J lost 8 bases, V lost 7 bases, and 10 bases had no gene match. CDR3 DNA sequence: TGTGCCAGTAATCGCAGGGGGGAACACGAAAAACTGTTTTTT. It codes for CASNRRGEHEKLFF. Full variable domain (missing parts from reference TRBV19 and TRBJ1-4): DGGITQSPKYLFRKEGQNVTLSCEQNLNHDAMYWYRQDPGQGLRLIYYSQIVNDFQKGDIAEGYSVSREKKESFPLTVTSAQKNPTAFYLCASNRRGEHEKLFFGSGTQLSVL.

In its sample, this clone was seen once. V gene TRBV27 combines with J gene TRBJ2-6, with D possibly matching TRBD2 (5 bases). This CDR3 has 15 amino acids. The germline V gene has CDR1 MNHEY and CDR2 SMNVEV (reference sequence). V was cut by 5 bases and J by 0 bases, with 8 bases left in between. The DNA for the CDR3 is TGTGCCAGCAGTCTCGGGATCTCTGGGGCCAACGTCCTGACTTTC. Protein sequence: CASSLGISGANVLTF. The full variable domain, completed using reference TRBV27 and TRBJ2-6, is EAQVTQNPRYLITVTGKKLTVTCSQNMNHEYMSWYRQDPGLGLRQIYYSMNVEVTDKGDVPEGYKVSRKEKRNFPLILESPSPNQTSLYFCASSLGISGANVLTFGAGSRLTVL.

The rearrangement links TRBV5-1 to TRBJ1-1; D possibly corresponds to TRBD1 (5 bases). This CDR3 has 15 amino acids. V lost 4 bases and J 0 bases, leaving 13 bases between the germline ends. Germline CDR1 SGHRS, CDR2 YFSETQ. CDR3 DNA: TGCGCCAGCAGCGCGGGGGGACGGGTGAACACTGAAGCTTTCTTT. It yields the protein CASSAGGRVNTEAFF.

This clone has just one count. The chain is built from TRBV7-3 and TRBJ2-1; 12 positions agree with TRBD2. J was trimmed by 4 bases and V by 5 bases; bases with no gene match: 3. CDR3 size: 15 residues. The germline V gene has CDR1 SGHTA and CDR2 FQGTGA. The CDR3 DNA sequence: TGTGCCAGCAGCCCGACTAGCGGGAGTTACAATGAGCAGTTCTTC. Protein product: CASSPTSGSYNEQFF. Complete variable domain (other parts from reference TRBV7-3 and TRBJ2-1): GAGVSQTPSNKVTEKGKYVELRCDPISGHTALYWYRQSLGQGPEFLIYFQGTGAADDSGLPNDRFFAVRPEGSVSTLKIQRTERGDSAVYLCASSPTSGSYNEQFFGPGTRLTVL.

V is TRBV6-1 and J is TRBJ1-5, with D hard to call. The CDR3 spans 14 residues. Between the trimmed V and J ends, which lost 6 bases and 6 bases, there was a span of 15 bases. Germline V lookup: CDR1 MNHNS, CDR2 SASEGT. This CDR3 reads CASRILGSGQPQHF. As DNA, the CDR3 is TGTGCCAGCAGGATCCTCGGCAGCGGTCAGCCCCAGCATTTT.

This clone was observed once. CDR3 sequence (DNA): TGTGCCAGCAGTGAATTGGCAGGGACAGGAGACGAGCAGTACTTC. Its protein product is CASSELAGTGDEQYF. The V call is TRBV6-1, the J call TRBJ2-7, with 8 bases matching TRBD1. The CDR3 has 15 amino acids. V dropped 2 bases and J dropped 5; count of bases not matched to a gene: 8. CDR1 and CDR2 (germline): MNHNS, SASEGT.